The T cell receptor beta chain under discussion was sequenced for a study of low-dose radiotherapy and immunotherapy resistance in tumors. Documented time point: before trial treatment. V lost 6 bases, J lost 10 bases, and 16 bases lay in between. CDR1 is MDHEN and CDR2 is SYDVKM in the germline V gene. CDR3 length equals 13 residues. Notes on this clonotype: One base separates it from a far larger clone, so it is likely a read error.

Alpha- and beta-chain coverage of first-strand cDNA came from TRAV- and TRBV-specific primers. TCRs were put through roughly 19 PCR cycles of amplification with Phusion. A constant-region primer and the V-primer adapter served as the primer pair. TCRdb analysed the reads with MiXCR anew, one entry per CDR3 protein. The table records approximately 70,000 distinct CDR3 sequences, less than 40% of them present only once. This chain joins TRBV28 and TRBJ2-1; D unclear. Sequences were derived from PBMCs, sampled before treatment. The receptor was isolated from a female donor with ovarian cancer. The CDR3 is CASRNRATYEQFF. The DNA of the CDR3 is TGTGCCAGCAGGAACCGGGCCACCTACGAGCAGTTCTTC.